The clone carrying this TCR beta chain was detected only a few times. Antigen: not known. This sample is drawn from a study of vaccination and CD4 T cells after COVID-19. Study-level information: Each control culture was treated with a CEFX pool, an HIV-1 Nef pool, or no peptide.

Indicated treatment: roughly 10-day PBMC culture with coronavirus spike peptide pools or control peptides (ViraFEST assay). Half of the medium was exchanged for fresh IL-2 medium, first on day 3 and then on day 7. When more than nine days of culture had elapsed, CD4+ T cells were isolated by negative selection. The V end lost 6 bases, the J end lost 10 bases, and 16 bases lay between the germline ends. Germline lookup yields CDR1 SNHLY and CDR2 FYNNEI. The CDR3 has 14 residues. Sequencing of the DNA from cultured CD4+ T cells was carried out with the Oncomine TCR Beta short-read assay. TCRdb reanalysed the PCR reads using MiXCR and keeps one entry per CDR3 protein. The sample holds 14,000 to 15,000 distinct CDR3 sequences, roughly half seen once.

The gene calls are TRBV2 and TRBJ1-6; unclear D gene. This TCR was recovered from a human donor with COVID-19. The sequencing here drew on cultured CD4+ T cells from blood, taken after SARS-CoV-2 vaccination. For the CDR3, the DNA is TGTGCCAGCAGGAGTCAAACTCTCCACTCACCCCTCCACTTT. It encodes CASRSQTLHSPLHF.